The sequence of this T cell receptor (beta chain) was determined in a study of blood T cells in healthy people across ages. Study-level findings and limits: TCR beta diversity, measured per million T cells, fell in a roughly linear way with age.

The CDR3 consists of 17 residues. The germline gives CDR1 MNHNS, CDR2 SASEGT. V gave up 6 bases and J gave up 1 base, with 19 bases separating them. A second PCR of about 7 to 11 cycles used a sample-barcoded 5' primer and a J-beta primer mix. TCRdb independently ran MiXCR on the 5' RACE reads; one entry per CDR3 protein. The sample holds roughly 800,000 distinct CDR3 sequences, 55% to 70% seen once. In each sample, at least 7 million PBMCs were isolated. Turning to this clonotype: Antigen unknown.

This chain uses TRBV6-1 with TRBJ1-5; tentatively, D is TRBD1 (6 bases). The sequence came from a young man in good health. Sequencing was done on a sample of blood. In DNA, the CDR3 is TGTGCCAGCAGCCGAGGGGGTCTGAGGGGCAGCAATCAGCCCCAGCATTTT. This translates into CASSRGGLRGSNQPQHF.